This entry lists 22 T cell receptor beta chains sequenced from one sample in a study of response to subunit inactivated influenza vaccine. TCRdb analysed the RT-PCR reads with MiXCR anew, one entry per CDR3 protein. The sample contains around 750,000 distinct CDR3 sequences, 21% of which appear only once. Material: PBMCs from blood, obtained around 5 days after vaccination. The receptors were gathered from a man in his forties or fifties who received an inactivated influenza vaccine.

V and J are TRBV12-3 or TRBV12-4 and TRBJ2-3, with 9 bases fitting TRBD2. After removal of 5 bases from V and 2 bases from J, the junction contained 11 bases not matched to a gene. The CDR3 is made up of 17 amino acids. DNA of the CDR3: TGTGCCAGCAGTCAAGGTAGCGGGGGCCTGAACACAGATACGCAGTATTTT. This gives the protein CASSQGSGGLNTDTQYF.

CDR3 sequence: CSAAGVLNEQFF. The DNA for the CDR3 is TGCAGTGCCGCAGGGGTGCTCAATGAGCAGTTCTTC. V is TRBV20-1 and J is TRBJ2-1; possible D gene TRBD1, 6 bases. Trimming stripped 6 bases from V and 6 bases from J, with 12 bases between. This CDR3 has 12 amino acids. Germline loops: CDR1 DFQATT, CDR2 SNEGSKA (reference sequence).

This clonotype has a handful of counts. The CDR3 region is CAISDRAGFQETQYF. For the CDR3, the DNA is TGTGCCATCAGTGACAGGGCAGGGTTTCAAGAGACCCAGTACTTC. J is TRBJ2-5 and V is TRBV10-3; D might be TRBD1 (5 bases). The V gene's germline CDR1 is ENHRY and CDR2 SYGVKD. V lost 3 bases and J 2 bases, leaving 13 bases between the germline ends. The CDR3 is made up of 15 amino acids.

The gene calls are TRBV27 and TRBJ2-1; the match to TRBD2 covers 10 bases. Germline V gene lookup returns CDR1 MNHEY and CDR2 SMNVEV (reference sequence). J was trimmed by 7 bases and V by 8 bases; bases with no gene match: 11. CDR3 length equals 15 residues. The CDR3 bases are TGTGCCAGCCGACTCCTAGCGGGAGTGGGGAATGAGCAGTTCTTC. It encodes CASRLLAGVGNEQFF.

The genes are TRBV11-1 and TRBJ2-1; 13 bases are a match to TRBD2. Germline assignment: CDR1 SGHAT and CDR2 FQDESV (reference sequence). This CDR3 contains 18 residues. The V gene end was trimmed by 5 bases and the J gene end by 4 bases; junction bases not matched to a gene: 11. CDR3 residues: CASSETLGLAGLYNEQFF. CDR3 bases: TGTGCCAGCAGCGAGACATTGGGACTAGCGGGGCTTTACAATGAGCAGTTCTTC.

The chain joins TRBV19 to TRBJ1-2; D is uncertain. There are 12 residues in the CDR3. The V end lost 7 bases, the J end lost 7 bases, and 13 bases lay between the germline ends. Germline V gene data show CDR1 as LNHDA and CDR2 as SQIVND (reference sequence). The CDR3 DNA reads TGTGCCAGTACCCCTGCGGTTGGTGGCTACACCTTC. It is translated as CASTPAVGGYTF.

The CDR3 nucleotides read TGTGCCAGCAGTTACTCCGCGGATGAGCACAGCTACACCTTC. It encodes CASSYSADEHSYTF. The rearrangement uses TRBV6-5 and TRBJ1-2; unclear D gene. V was pared by 0 bases and J by 9 bases, with 14 bases between. CDR3 length: 14 residues. From germline, CDR1 is MNHEY and CDR2 SVGAGI.

The chain has TRBV28 and TRBJ1-1; possibly TRBD1 for D (5 bases). The V gene's germline CDR1 is MDHEN and CDR2 SYDVKM. Trimming shortened V by 6 bases and J by 0 bases, and 8 bases separated the two germline ends. This CDR3 is 13 amino acids long. CDR3 loop: CASRGPMNTEAFF. The CDR3 coding sequence is TGTGCCAGCAGGGGACCCATGAACACTGAAGCTTTCTTT.

This clonotype was counted a few times. CDR3 protein: CASSQGTSWLAPDTQYF. The CDR3 region has the DNA TGTGCCAGCAGCCAAGGGACTAGTTGGTTGGCCCCAGATACGCAGTATTTT. The genes are TRBV14 and TRBJ2-3, with 7 bases that match TRBD2. The V gene end was trimmed by 1 base and the J gene end by 4 bases; junction bases not matched to a gene: 11. CDR1 is SGHDN and CDR2 is FVKESK in the germline V gene. The CDR3 spans 17 residues.

This clonotype was counted a single time. The chain joins TRBV2 to TRBJ2-7; no clear D. Germline CDR1 reads SNHLY; CDR2 reads FYNNEI. The CDR3 is made up of 12 amino acids. V lost 6 bases and J lost 5, with 11 bases in between. CDR3 protein: CASRDLGHEQYF. CDR3 bases: TGTGCCAGCAGGGACCTCGGGCACGAGCAGTACTTC.

The chain employs TRBV7-8 and TRBJ1-5; a weak D match, TRBD1 (6 bases). This CDR3 is built from 15 residues. CDR1 SGHVS and CDR2 FQNEAQ come from the germline V gene. Trimming shortened V by 6 bases and J by 3 bases, and 15 bases separated the two germline ends. CDR3 DNA: TGTGCCAGCAGTCCTTACAGGGTTGCCAATCAGCCCCAGCATTTT. Translating gives CASSPYRVANQPQHF.

V is TRBV7-9 and J is TRBJ2-2; D not certain. This CDR3 region has 12 residues. V was pared by 8 bases and J by 3 bases, with 7 bases between. Germline-derived CDR1 and CDR2 are SEHNR and FQNEAQ (reference sequence). The CDR3 loop is CASFRDTGELFF. The CDR3 region has the DNA TGTGCCAGCTTCCGAGACACCGGGGAGCTGTTTTTT. Full variable domain (missing parts from reference TRBV7-9 and TRBJ2-2): DTGVSQNPRHKITKRGQNVTFRCDPISEHNRLYWYRQTLGQGPEFLTYFQNEAQLEKSRLLSDRFSAERPKGSFSTLEIQRTEQGDSAMYLCASFRDTGELFFGEGSRLTVL.

This chain connects TRBV28 to TRBJ2-6; no clear D gene. The CDR3 runs to 16 residues. Trimming took 3 bases from V and 3 from J, leaving 12 bases between them. Germline V gene data show CDR1 as MDHEN and CDR2 as SYDVKM. The DNA for the CDR3 is TGTGCCAGCAGTTTTTACGGCTTGAGTGGGGCCAACGTCCTGACTTTC. Its translation is CASSFYGLSGANVLTF.

This clonotype was seen a few times. This chain connects TRBV20-1 to TRBJ2-2; the D is unclear. The CDR3 is 13 amino acids. Trimming took off 0 bases at V and 7 bases at J, with 9 bases between the two ends. Germline V lookup: CDR1 DFQATT, CDR2 SNEGSKA (reference sequence). CDR3 DNA sequence: TGCAGTGCTAGAGATTTGAAGGGCGGGGAGCTGTTTTTT. As protein: CSARDLKGGELFF.

V gene TRBV28 combines with J gene TRBJ2-2; possible D gene TRBD1, 5 bases. CDR3 length equals 16 residues. Trimming took 2 bases from V and 3 from J, leaving 13 bases between them. Germline CDR1 reads MDHEN; CDR2 reads SYDVKM. The CDR3 spells CASSLVRGLDTGELFF. Here the CDR3 DNA reads TGTGCCAGCAGTTTAGTAAGGGGCTTGGACACCGGGGAGCTGTTTTTT.

This chain joins TRBV6-2 or TRBV6-3 and TRBJ1-5; TRBD1 aligns across 9 bases. This CDR3 is 17 amino acids long. Germline assignment: CDR1 MNHEY and CDR2 SVGEGT. V was pared by 0 bases and J by 7 bases, with 10 bases of the junction left unmatched. The CDR3 spells CASSYSMGQGLGQPQHF. CDR3 coding DNA: TGTGCCAGCAGTTACTCGATGGGACAGGGATTGGGACAGCCCCAGCATTTT.

The V and J genes are TRBV5-6 and TRBJ1-2, with 8 bases fitting TRBD1. Germline lookup yields CDR1 SGHDT and CDR2 YYEEEE. V shed 5 bases and J 0 bases; nucleotides not matched to a gene: 3. The CDR3 covers 14 residues. This CDR3 is CASRGQVANYGYTF. CDR3 bases: TGTGCCAGCAGGGGACAGGTCGCTAACTATGGCTACACCTTC.

The rearrangement uses TRBV3-1 and TRBJ2-4, with 7 bases matching TRBD2. Unmatched junction bases numbered 4, after V lost 0 bases and J lost 5 bases. Germline loops: CDR1 LGHDT, CDR2 YNNKEL (reference sequence). The length of the CDR3 is 15 residues. This CDR3 reads CASSQDGLAENIQYF. The CDR3 DNA sequence: TGTGCCAGCAGCCAAGATGGTCTAGCGGAAAACATTCAGTACTTC.

This clonotype was counted only a few times. V gene TRBV6-1 combines with J gene TRBJ1-1; 8 nucleotides line up with TRBD1. J gave up 1 base and V 5 bases, and 6 bases lay outside the gene matches. The CDR3 runs to 15 residues. Germline V lookup: CDR1 MNHNS, CDR2 SASEGT. The CDR3 loop is CASSILQGGNTEAFF. Written as DNA, the CDR3 is TGTGCCAGCAGTATCCTACAGGGGGGGAACACTGAAGCTTTCTTT.

There are a few counts of this clonotype. This chain joins TRBV7-9 and TRBJ2-7; D remains unclear. Per the germline V gene, CDR1 is SEHNR and CDR2 is FQNEAQ (reference sequence). Trimming removed 4 bases from V and 4 bases from J, with 14 bases in between. CDR3 length: 14 residues. The CDR3 coding sequence is TGTGCCAGCAGCTCCCCGCAAGGGTTGTACGAGCAGTACTTC. This sequence encodes CASSSPQGLYEQYF.

There are a few counts of this clonotype. V and J are TRBV7-2 and TRBJ2-3; D remains ambiguous. V was pared by 5 bases and J by 2 bases, with 8 bases between. In germline, CDR1 is SGHTA, CDR2 FQGNSA. This CDR3 is 13 amino acids long. The CDR3 DNA reads TGTGCCAGCAGCCCGGCCATCACAGATACGCAGTATTTT. This encodes CASSPAITDTQYF.

The chain couples TRBV5-1 to TRBJ2-2; D may match TRBD1 or TRBD2 (5 bases each). Germline assignment: CDR1 SGHRS and CDR2 YFSETQ. Trimming left V 0 bases short and J 5 bases short, with 8 bases between. The CDR3 has 14 amino acids. DNA of the CDR3: TGCGCCAGCAGCTTGGTGAGGGGTACCGGGGAGCTGTTTTTT. Translating it yields CASSLVRGTGELFF. The entire variable domain, with the rest obtained from reference TRBV5-1 and TRBJ2-2, is as follows: KAGVTQTPRYLIKTRGQQVTLSCSPISGHRSVSWYQQTPGQGLQFLFEYFSETQRNKGNFPGRFSGRQFSNSRSEMNVSTLELGDSALYLCASSLVRGTGELFFGEGSRLTVL.